Listed here are 19 T cell receptor beta chains from one sample, sequenced in a study of blood T cell repertoires in COVID-19. Measured with immunoSEQ multiplex PCR; TCRdb has only the in-frame clones, and not every one. Of 400,000 or so clones in the sample, approximately 86% were seen once. Sequenced: PBMCs or T cells enriched from blood (not recorded which). Source of these receptors: a woman in her thirties or forties with acute COVID-19.

The chain has TRBV2 and TRBJ1-5; 9 nucleotides align to TRBD1. In germline, CDR1 is SNHLY, CDR2 FYNNEI. Trimming at V came to 1 base and at J to 3 bases, leaving 4 bases not matched to a gene. The CDR3 loop spans 16 amino acids. The CDR3 region has the DNA TGTGCCAGCAGTGAAGGCCGGACAGGGGTCAATCAGCCCCAGCATTTT. Encoded protein: CASSEGRTGVNQPQHF.

The genes are TRBV7-8 and TRBJ1-4; TRBD1 matches at 8 bases. The CDR3 sequence is 18 residues long. V gave up 3 bases and J gave up 0 bases; unmatched junction bases: 9. Germline-derived CDR1 and CDR2 are SGHVS and FQNEAQ. The CDR3 nucleotides are TGTGCCAGCAGCTTCAGGACAGGGACCCAGTCAACTAATGAAAAACTGTTTTTT. Translating it yields CASSFRTGTQSTNEKLFF.

J is TRBJ1-2 and V is TRBV19; no firm D call. The V end was cut by 3 bases, the J end by 7 bases, with 12 bases between. The germline CDR1 and CDR2 sequences are LNHDA and SQIVND (reference sequence). This CDR3 contains 13 residues. CDR3 in DNA: TGTGCCAGTAGTATCAATGTGGGCGTTGGCTACACCTTC. Its protein product is CASSINVGVGYTF.

This chain links TRBV4-1 with TRBJ1-4; the match to TRBD1 covers 8 bases. The CDR3 consists of 16 residues. V was pared by 3 bases and J by 5 bases, with 8 bases of the junction left unmatched. CDR1 and CDR2 from the germline V gene are MGHRA and YSYEKL. CDR3 nucleotides: TGCGCCAGCAGCCAGCCTCGGGACAGGAGAAATGAAAAACTGTTTTTT. It is translated as CASSQPRDRRNEKLFF.

V usage is TRBV5-1 and J usage is TRBJ2-7, with D hard to call. The CDR3 runs to 14 residues. Germline V gives CDR1 SGHRS, CDR2 YFSETQ. Trimming shortened V by 0 bases and J by 3 bases, and 10 bases separated the two germline ends. The CDR3 loop reads CASSLGGEIYEQYF. For the CDR3, the DNA is TGCGCCAGCAGCTTGGGCGGAGAAATCTACGAGCAGTACTTC.

This chain links TRBV5-6 with TRBJ2-5; possibly TRBD2 for D (5 bases). Germline V CDR1 and CDR2: SGHDT, YYEEEE. Trimming pared 0 bases from V and 5 bases from J, leaving 11 bases between. The CDR3 contains 14 residues. The CDR3 nucleotides are TGTGCCAGCAGCTTGGTCCCGGGCGGGGAGACCCAGTACTTC. It specifies CASSLVPGGETQYF.

The chain employs TRBV7-2 and TRBJ2-3, with unresolved D. The CDR3 is made up of 13 amino acids. Germline CDR1 reads SGHTA; CDR2 reads FQGNSA. V lost 1 base and J lost 4, with 6 bases in between. The CDR3: CASSLESADTQYF. As DNA, the CDR3 is TGTGCCAGCAGCTTAGAGTCGGCAGATACGCAGTATTTT.

The rearrangement joins TRBV5-1 to TRBJ2-5; D remains unclear. Trimming left V 4 bases short and J 0 bases short, with 16 bases between. This CDR3 contains 16 residues. CDR1 and CDR2 (germline): SGHRS, YFSETQ. The CDR3, as DNA: TGCGCCAGCAGCGACCCGGAGTCCCTGTACCAAGAGACCCAGTACTTC. Translation gives CASSDPESLYQETQYF.

The chain combines TRBV19 with TRBJ2-6; D remains ambiguous. CDR1 is LNHDA, CDR2 SQIVND, per germline (reference sequence). The V gene lost 2 bases and the J gene lost 1 base, with 6 bases spanning the gap. The CDR3 spans 15 residues. The CDR3 region is CASSIYASGANVLTF. The DNA of the CDR3 is TGTGCCAGTAGTATATACGCGTCTGGGGCCAACGTCCTGACTTTC.

The chain is built from TRBV3-1 (or the pseudogene TRBV3-2) and TRBJ1-4, with TRBD1 matching 8 bases. Germline CDR1 is LGHDT and CDR2 is YNNKEL (reference sequence). Unmatched junction bases numbered 9, after V lost 4 bases and J lost 5 bases. The CDR3 extends over 16 amino acids. The chain's CDR3 is CASSLRTGRSNEKLFF. CDR3 DNA: TGTGCCAGCAGCCTGAGGACAGGGAGGTCCAATGAAAAACTGTTTTTT.

CDR3 region: CASSESRQGGYTF. In DNA, the CDR3 is TGCGCCAGCAGTGAGTCTCGACAGGGCGGCTACACCTTC. The rearrangement links TRBV10-1 to TRBJ1-2; 7 nucleotides agree with TRBD1. There are 13 residues in the CDR3. J lost 8 bases, V lost 0 bases, and 3 bases had no gene match. Per the germline V gene, CDR1 is WNHNN and CDR2 is SYGVQD (reference sequence).

The chain employs TRBV9 and TRBJ1-2; D is possibly TRBD1 (5 bases). The CDR3 extends over 14 amino acids. Germline V gene sequence: CDR1 SGDLS, CDR2 YYNGEE. V lost 0 bases and J 5 bases, leaving 11 bases between the germline ends. CDR3 sequence (DNA): TGTGCCAGCAGCGTAGAAGCAGGGTGGTATGGCTACACCTTC. It is translated as CASSVEAGWYGYTF.

This clone appeared once. The chain is built from TRBV5-1 and TRBJ2-3, with a weak D call TRBD2 (6 bases). Deletions cut 4 bases from V and 0 bases from J, with 12 bases between. Looked up from germline, CDR1 is SGHRS and CDR2 is YFSETQ. This CDR3 spans 15 amino acids. The DNA for the CDR3 is TGCGCCAGCAGCATTTCGGGGGTGAGCACAGATACGCAGTATTTT. This sequence encodes CASSISGVSTDTQYF.

This clone was seen once. This chain connects TRBV6-5 to TRBJ1-4; D possibly corresponds to TRBD1 (6 bases). V was cut by 1 base and J by 0 bases, with 9 bases left in between. Looked up from germline, CDR1 is MNHEY and CDR2 is SVGAGI. This CDR3 contains 16 residues. For the CDR3, the DNA is TGTGCCAGCAGTTACTTGTCAGGGGCAACTAATGAAAAACTGTTTTTT. It specifies CASSYLSGATNEKLFF.

The rearrangement links TRBV11-2 to TRBJ2-7; TRBD2 might be the D (7 bases). Trimming took 1 base from V and 0 from J, leaving 10 bases between them. This CDR3 region has 15 residues. The germline gives CDR1 SGHAT, CDR2 FQNNGV. Here the CDR3 DNA reads TGTGCCAGCAGCTTAGCGGGGGGCCACTCCTACGAGCAGTACTTC. The encoded protein is CASSLAGGHSYEQYF.

The chain employs TRBV21-1 and TRBJ2-7; the listed D gene, TRBD1, was not tested against the DNA. TRBV21-1 is classified as a pseudogene. The CDR3 spans 16 residues. CDR3 DNA sequence: TGTGCCAGGTTAAACGATACAGGGGGCCCCAGCTACGAGCAGTACTTC. It encodes CARLNDTGGPSYEQYF.

This clone was recorded a few times. The genes are TRBV5-1 and TRBJ2-1; TRBD2 matches 7 bases. This CDR3 contains 17 residues. V was pared by 7 bases and J by 6 bases, with 19 bases of the junction left unmatched. Germline CDR1 SGHRS, CDR2 YFSETQ. CDR3 protein: CASRSIRAGTTLNEQFF. The CDR3 DNA reads TGCGCCAGCCGGAGTATAAGGGCTGGGACTACGCTCAATGAGCAGTTCTTC.

CDR3 sequence: CASGFDKEREQNSPLHF. The CDR3 DNA is TGTGCTAGTGGTTTCGATAAGGAACGGGAACAGAATTCACCCCTCCACTTT. This sequence joins TRBV12-5 and TRBJ1-6; unclear D gene. This CDR3 is 17 amino acids long. Between the trimmed V and J ends, which lost 3 bases and 7 bases, there was a span of 19 bases. Germline V lookup: CDR1 LGHNT, CDR2 FRNRAP.

The sample holds one count of this clone. The chain is built from TRBV24-1 and TRBJ1-2, with a possible D match to TRBD1 (6 bases). This CDR3 region has 14 residues. CDR1 KGHDR and CDR2 SFDVKD come from the germline V gene. V lost 9 bases, J lost 2 bases, and 15 bases lay in between. Here the CDR3 reads CATPSVGQNYGYTF. In nucleotides, the CDR3 is TGTGCCACCCCCAGCGTAGGACAGAACTATGGCTACACCTTC.